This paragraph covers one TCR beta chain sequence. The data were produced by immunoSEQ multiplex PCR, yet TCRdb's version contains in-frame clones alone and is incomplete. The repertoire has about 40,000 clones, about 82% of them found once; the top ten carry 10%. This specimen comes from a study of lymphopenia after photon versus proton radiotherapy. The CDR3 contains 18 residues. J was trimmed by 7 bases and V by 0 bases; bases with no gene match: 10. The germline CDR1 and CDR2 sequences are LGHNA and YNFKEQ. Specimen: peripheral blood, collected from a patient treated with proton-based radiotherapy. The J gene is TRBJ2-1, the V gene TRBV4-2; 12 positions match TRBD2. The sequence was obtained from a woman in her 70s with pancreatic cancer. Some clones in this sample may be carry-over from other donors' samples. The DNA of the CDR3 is TGTGCCAGCAGCCAAGATTTTGGACTAGCGGGAAGGGGGAATGAGCAGTTCTTC. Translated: CASSQDFGLAGRGNEQFF.